The T cell receptor beta chain under discussion was sequenced for a study of Ad26.COV2.S vaccination and SARS-CoV-2 variants. Study-level points and caveats: Measurement of non-spike TCR breadth gave similar results in vaccine and placebo recipients.

Libraries were prepared by immunoSEQ multiplex PCR; TCRdb keeps only in-frame clonotypes and omits some of them. This table has about 410,000 clones, 70% to 90% appearing once. Trimming pared 0 bases from V and 1 base from J, leaving 10 bases between. The V gene's germline CDR1 is LGHDT and CDR2 YNNKEL (reference sequence). The CDR3 loop spans 16 amino acids. To note about this clone: Its antigen is currently unknown.

Noted treatment: some 19 received Ad26.COV2.S at low or high dose, single or two shots; about 5 received placebo; per-sample allocation not given. Sampling was done on day 63 after the first vaccine or placebo injection. An 18-55-year-old adult in Boston served as donor. It was Wuhan-strain SARS-CoV-2 spike that the Ad26 vaccine vector expressed. The origin of this receptor is a person aged 18 to 65 who received the Ad26.COV2.S COVID-19 vaccine or a placebo. The chain combines TRBV3-1 (or the pseudogene TRBV3-2) with TRBJ2-4; D unresolved. Here the sequenced sample was peripheral blood, taken in a trial of Ad26.COV2.S vaccine versus placebo. The CDR3 sequence: CASSQDPGAAKNIQYF. CDR3 coding DNA: TGTGCCAGCAGCCAAGATCCCGGCGCGGCCAAAAACATTCAGTACTTC.